These T cell receptor beta chains were read from a single sample in a study of blood T cell repertoires in COVID-19. Sequencing was performed with immunoSEQ multiplex PCR; in TCRdb, only in-frame clones are kept and a portion is missing. The table shows 250,000 to 350,000 clones, with roughly 92% occurring only once. Sequenced input: peripheral blood. The source is a woman under 40 with COVID-19, enrolled during active disease. CDR3s include the opening cysteine and the closing phenylalanine or tryptophan. A D gene is named only where the DNA matches it firmly. Some rows have no size entry. The others give once, few or many, or a class for an expanded clone.

abundance	v_gene	d_gene	j_gene	CDR3nt	CDR3aa
-	TRBV7-2	TRBD1	TRBJ2-7	TGTGCCAGCAGCTTTAAGGGACAGGGGGGCTACGAGCAGTACTTC	CASSFKGQGGYEQYF
-	TRBV3-1/TRBV3-2	TRBD1	TRBJ1-1	TGTGCCAGCAGCCAAGAATCCAGGGGGGCCACTGAAGCTTTCTTT	CASSQESRGATEAFF
-	TRBV29-1	-	TRBJ2-7	TGCAGCGTCCGGGACACAACCTACGAGCAGTACTTC	CSVRDTTYEQYF
-	TRBV21-1	-	TRBJ2-4	TGTGCCAGCAGCAACCGGGACAGGACTCACATTCAGTACTTC	CASSNRDRTHIQYF
once	TRBV7-9	TRBD1	TRBJ2-7	TGTGCCAGCAGCTACCTAGGACAGGGCTACGAGCAGTACTTC	CASSYLGQGYEQYF
-	TRBV5-6	TRBD1	TRBJ1-1	TGTGCCAGCAGCTTGTTAGGGGGCTATGGATTTGCTGAAGCTTTCTTT	CASSLLGGYGFAEAFF
-	TRBV6-1	-	TRBJ1-5	TGTGCCAGCAGTGAGACAGGTCGCCTCCTTAGCAATCAGCCCCAGCATTTT	CASSETGRLLSNQPQHF
-	TRBV11-2	TRBD1	TRBJ1-2	TGTGCCAGCAGTCCGGAGGGGGCCTCCTATGGCTACACCTTC	CASSPEGASYGYTF
-	TRBV5-1	TRBD1	TRBJ2-5	TGCGCCAGCAGCGCAGGGGACAGAGACCAAGAGACCCAGTACTTC	CASSAGDRDQETQYF
few	TRBV25-1	-	TRBJ1-1	TGTGCCAGCAGTACTAACACTGAAGCTTTCTTT	CASSTNTEAFF
-	TRBV2	-	TRBJ2-7	TGTGCCAGCAGTGAATCCCTCTACGAGCAGTACTTC	CASSESLYEQYF
-	TRBV11-2	TRBD1	TRBJ2-7	TGTGCCAGCAAAAAAACAGGGGACCAATTCTACGAGCAGTACTTC	CASKKTGDQFYEQYF
few	TRBV18	-	TRBJ1-6	TGTGCCAGCTCACCGGAGGGATCCTATAATTCACCCCTCCACTTT	CASSPEGSYNSPLHF
-	TRBV21-1	-	TRBJ1-6	TGTGCCAGCCCAATCGTGCAGATCCCAGAACGATCACCCCTCCACTTT	CASPIVQIPERSPLHF
-	TRBV5-6	-	TRBJ1-3	TGTGCCAGCAGCTCAGGCAGGGGTCCCCGTAACTCTGGAAACACCATATATTTT	CASSSGRGPRNSGNTIYF
-	TRBV5-6	-	TRBJ1-2	TGTGCCAGCAGCTCCGGGGACTATGGCTACACCTTC	CASSSGDYGYTF
-	TRBV27	TRBD1	TRBJ2-1	TGTGCCAGCAGTTTCCGGGACAGGGGTGGTGAGCAGTTCTTC	CASSFRDRGGEQFF
-	TRBV28	TRBD1	TRBJ1-2	TGTGCCAGCACTTCCGGGACAGGGTTGAAACTCTATGGCTACACCTTC	CASTSGTGLKLYGYTF
-	TRBV19	TRBD2	TRBJ2-1	TGTGCCAGTAGTATGAGCCTAGCGGGAGTAGGGAATGAGCAGTTCTTC	CASSMSLAGVGNEQFF
-	TRBV10-1	-	TRBJ1-2	TGCGCCAGCCACCGCAAGGTGGCAGCACCAGGTAACTATGGCTACACCTTC	CASHRKVAAPGNYGYTF
-	TRBV29-1	TRBD1	TRBJ1-2	TGCAGCGTTGCGTCAGGGGGGTGGAAGGAAGGCTACACCTTC	CSVASGGWKEGYTF
few	TRBV27	TRBD2	TRBJ2-5	TGTGCCAGCAGTTTGGCTAGCGGGAGGGGATCGACCCAGTACTTC	CASSLASGRGSTQYF
-	TRBV9	TRBD2	TRBJ2-1	TGTGCCAGCAGCGTAGCGGGCGGGAGGACCTACAATGAGCAGTTCTTC	CASSVAGGRTYNEQFF
-	TRBV7-9	-	TRBJ2-5	TGTGCCAGCAGCTTAGGGGGGGAAGAGACCCAGTACTTC	CASSLGGEETQYF
-	TRBV7-9	-	TRBJ1-5	TGTGCCAGCAGCTTAACCGTCGGCGGGGGGGGTAATCAGCCCCAGCATTTT	CASSLTVGGGGNQPQHF
-	TRBV6-5	TRBD2	TRBJ2-1	TGTGCCAGCAGTTACGCTAGCGGGAACGGGGACAATGAGCAGTTCTTC	CASSYASGNGDNEQFF
once	TRBV29-1	-	TRBJ2-1	TGCAGCGTTGAGACTTCACCCTACAATGAGCAGTTCTTC	CSVETSPYNEQFF
few	TRBV19	-	TRBJ1-5	TGTGCCAGTAGCTTGGGGCTTGGACAGCCCCAGCATTTT	CASSLGLGQPQHF
-	TRBV2	-	TRBJ2-1	TGTGCCAGCAGTGAAGCGCCCGGGGGCTCCTACAATGAGCAGTTCTTC	CASSEAPGGSYNEQFF
-	TRBV28	-	TRBJ1-2	TGTGCCAGCAGGGGCCCGGCAGGGCAAACGGGCTATGGCTACACCTTC	CASRGPAGQTGYGYTF
once	TRBV2	-	TRBJ2-7	TGTGCCAGCAGTGTAAACAGGGATGGTGCCTACGAGCAGTACTTC	CASSVNRDGAYEQYF
few	TRBV6-5	-	TRBJ1-1	TGTGCCAGCAGTTACGAGACAGCGAACACTGAAGCTTTCTTT	CASSYETANTEAFF
-	TRBV30	TRBD1	TRBJ1-2	TGTGCCTGGAACTACGGACAGGAGGTCTATGGCTACACCTTC	CAWNYGQEVYGYTF
-	TRBV13	TRBD1	TRBJ2-3	TGTGCCAGCAGCCCAGGGGGACAGACAACAGATACGCAGTATTTT	CASSPGGQTTDTQYF
-	TRBV6-5	-	TRBJ2-3	TGTCGAACAAAAAAAGAGGCGGGGTTGGCAGATACGCAGTATTTT	CRTKKEAGLADTQYF
-	TRBV29-1	TRBD1	TRBJ2-2	TGCAGCGCTTCCGACAGGGGAGGTGGCACCGGGGAGCTGTTTTTT	CSASDRGGGTGELFF
once	TRBV19	-	TRBJ1-1	TGTGCCAGTAGCTACAGGAACATGAACACTGAAGCTTTCTTT	CASSYRNMNTEAFF
-	TRBV19	-	TRBJ2-2	TGTGCCAGTAAGGAACTAGGAACGGGCACCGGGGAGCTGTTTTTT	CASKELGTGTGELFF
-	TRBV21-1	-	TRBJ2-3	TGTGCCAGCAGCAATTGGACGGGACAGGGGGCTAGCGGGGGCCGCACAGATACGCAGTATTTT	CASSNWTGQGASGGRTDTQYF
once	TRBV19	TRBD1	TRBJ1-6	TGTGCCAGTAGTACGATGACAGGGCAGGATAATTCACCCCTCCACTTT	CASSTMTGQDNSPLHF
-	TRBV18	TRBD1	TRBJ1-4	TGTGCCAGCTCACCGCGAGGACAGGGCCACGAAAAACTGTTTTTT	CASSPRGQGHEKLFF
-	TRBV5-5	TRBD1	TRBJ1-1	TGTGCCAGCAGCTTATTATTCCCGGGACAGGTGAACACTGAAGCTTTCTTT	CASSLLFPGQVNTEAFF
once	TRBV27	TRBD2	TRBJ2-7	TGTGCCAGCAGTTCAAACTCCTGGACTAGATCTAGTCGCGAGCAGTACTTC	CASSSNSWTRSSREQYF
once	TRBV28	TRBD2	TRBJ2-3	TGTGCCAGCAGTTTGGCGGGAGATGGCACAGATACGCAGTATTTT	CASSLAGDGTDTQYF
-	TRBV5-1	TRBD1	TRBJ1-6	TGCGCCAGCAGCTTTCGGACAGGGGGCAGATATAATTCACCCCTCCACTTT	CASSFRTGGRYNSPLHF
-	TRBV2	-	TRBJ2-3	TGTGCCAGCAGTGAAGGAGACACAGATACGCAGTATTTT	CASSEGDTDTQYF
-	TRBV29-1	-	TRBJ1-1	TGCAGCGTTGAGGACGGGGCGGGGGGTGAAGCTTTCTTT	CSVEDGAGGEAFF
-	TRBV11-2	TRBD1	TRBJ1-6	TGTGCCAGCAGCCCAGGACGGGACAGCATTAATTCACCCCTCCACTTT	CASSPGRDSINSPLHF
-	TRBV6-1	-	TRBJ2-7	TGTGCCAGCAGTGAAACAGGGACCTACGAGCAGTACTTC	CASSETGTYEQYF
-	TRBV7-9	TRBD1	TRBJ1-1	TGTGCCAGCAGCTCCCAGGGACAGGTGAAAGCTTTCTTT	CASSSQGQVKAFF
-	TRBV29-1	-	TRBJ2-7	TGCAGCGTTAAGGGGGACAACTACGAGCAGTACTTC	CSVKGDNYEQYF
-	TRBV7-9	TRBD2	TRBJ2-3	TGTGCCAGCAGCTCGACTAGCGGCACAGATACGCAGTATTTT	CASSSTSGTDTQYF
-	TRBV4-1	TRBD2	TRBJ2-1	TGCGCCAGCAGCCAAGACGGTGTTAGCGGGCCTTACAATGAGCAGTTCTTC	CASSQDGVSGPYNEQFF
-	TRBV5-1	TRBD2	TRBJ2-3	TGCGCCAGCAGCTTGGATCCCTCTAGCGGGAGGGCCCACGTCAGCACAGATACGCAGTATTTT	CASSLDPSSGRAHVSTDTQYF
-	TRBV14	-	TRBJ1-5	TGTGCCAGCAGCCGCGGGACCGCGGAGCCCCAGCATTTT	CASSRGTAEPQHF
few	TRBV4-2	-	TRBJ2-1	TGTGCCAGCAGCCAAGTCTTGGCTAGCCTGGTCAATGAGCAGTTCTTC	CASSQVLASLVNEQFF